The 9 T cell receptor beta chains below were found in one sample sequenced in a study of T cells in Graves' hyperthyroidism and ophthalmopathy. Amplification targeted TCR beta CDR3 regions from RNA transcripts. HTBI primers were employed in a first-round RT-PCR of the TCR CDR3. Each CDR3 protein gets one entry after TCRdb re-called the multiplex PCR reads with MiXCR. The sample contains approximately 210,000 distinct CDR3 sequences, roughly 17% of which appear only once. The source material was blood. Receptors were obtained from a man aged 50 to 59 with Graves' hyperthyroidism.

This clonotype was counted many times. J is TRBJ2-3 and V is TRBV15; possibly TRBD2 for D (5 bases). V was trimmed by 0 bases and J by 3 bases, leaving 13 bases between them. The germline V gene encodes CDR1 LNHNV and CDR2 YYDKDF (reference sequence). The CDR3 consists of 16 residues. The CDR3 sequence: CATSRDLNSVTDTQYF. CDR3 coding DNA: TGTGCCACCAGCAGAGACCTGAATAGCGTTACAGATACGCAGTATTTT.

This clonotype was counted at least ten times. This chain links TRBV7-9 with TRBJ2-7; D is tentatively TRBD1 or TRBD2 (5 bases each). CDR3 size: 17 residues. The V gene's germline CDR1 is SEHNR and CDR2 FQNEAQ (reference sequence). Trimming removed 4 bases from V and 1 base from J, with 20 bases in between. Written as DNA, the CDR3 is TGTGCCAGCAGCTCACACCTTTGGGGCCGGAGGTCCTACGAGCAGTACTTC. The encoded protein is CASSSHLWGRRSYEQYF.

The chain is built from TRBV19 and TRBJ2-3; possible D gene TRBD1, 5 bases. The V end was cut by 3 bases, the J end by 4 bases, with 8 bases between. The CDR3 loop spans 13 amino acids. The germline V gene encodes CDR1 LNHDA and CDR2 SQIVND (reference sequence). As DNA, the CDR3 is TGTGCCAGTAGTATCAGGGTCGCAGATACGCAGTATTTT. Protein sequence: CASSIRVADTQYF.

This chain connects TRBV20-1 to TRBJ2-2, with TRBD1 matching 7 bases. Germline V gene sequence: CDR1 DFQATT, CDR2 SNEGSKA (reference sequence). The V gene end was trimmed by 4 bases and the J gene end by 7 bases; junction bases not matched to a gene: 3. The CDR3 contains 12 residues. CDR3 sequence (DNA): TGCAGTGCTATTCAGGGGGACGGGGAGCTGTTTTTT. It yields the protein CSAIQGDGELFF.

This rearrangement joins TRBV6-1 to TRBJ1-5, with D perhaps TRBD1 (5 bases). Germline V gives CDR1 MNHNS, CDR2 SASEGT. V gave up 4 bases and J gave up 0 bases, with 13 bases separating them. The CDR3 sequence is 16 residues long. CDR3 in DNA: TGTGCCAGCAGTGCGGAGGGGACCTATAGCAATCAGCCCCAGCATTTT. Translation gives CASSAEGTYSNQPQHF.

This chain connects TRBV6-2 or TRBV6-3 to TRBJ1-4, with TRBD1 as a possible D gene (6 bases). With 6 bases removed from V and 11 bases from J, the gap between germline ends came to 16 bases. This CDR3 region has 13 residues. Germline lookup yields CDR1 MNHEY and CDR2 SVGEGT. The CDR3 here is CASRESGTMKLFF. CDR3 nucleotide sequence: TGTGCCAGCAGAGAATCCGGGACAATGAAACTGTTTTTT.

Of note for this clonotype: A much larger clone sits a single nucleotide away, making a read error possible. The chain is built from TRBV6-1 and TRBJ1-2, with D maybe TRBD1 (5 bases). The CDR3 is 17 residues long. Germline V gene lookup returns CDR1 MNHNS and CDR2 SASEGT. Trimming removed 6 bases at V and 6 bases at J, with 26 bases between. Here the CDR3 DNA reads TGTGCCAGCAGCCCTTACTCTAGGAGTGAGGGGATAGATGGCTACACCTTC. It encodes CASSPYSRSEGIDGYTF.

Ten or more counts support this clonotype. The chain has TRBV27 and TRBJ2-3, with TRBD2 matching over 7 bases. Per the germline V gene, CDR1 is MNHEY and CDR2 is SMNVEV (reference sequence). The CDR3 is 12 amino acids. Germline trimming cut 9 bases from V and 5 bases from J; bases unmatched to any gene: 5. Here the CDR3 reads CASGEGQDTQYF. The CDR3 DNA reads TGTGCCAGTGGGGAGGGCCAAGATACGCAGTATTTT.

This clonotype appeared many times. V and J are TRBV9 and TRBJ2-7, with D possibly being TRBD1 (5 bases). V shed 0 bases and J shed 2 bases, with 9 bases lying between them. CDR1 is SGDLS, CDR2 YYNGEE, per germline. The CDR3 loop spans 14 amino acids. In nucleotides, the CDR3 is TGTGCCAGCAGCGTAGGGGGCGGTCCCTACGAGCAGTACTTC. Its translation is CASSVGGGPYEQYF.